The 28 T cell receptor beta chains in this list originate from one sample, sequenced in a study of identical twins (dated by TCRdb to the mid-2010s). Library preparation was by 5' RACE. Sequencing was performed on an Illumina HiSeq 2000. In-frame beta chains were kept once TCRdb had trimmed the public reads at Q25 with fastp and called clones with MiXCR. Rows are unified per CDR3 protein, each entry keeping the most common DNA and genes. The sample table holds about 810,000 distinct CDR3 sequences, of which approximately 13% were seen once. The ten largest account for 1.5% to 2% of the sample. The sample was also reused in another study, on yellow fever vaccine responses in identical twins.

Sequences were obtained from PBMCs. These receptor sequences come from a woman younger than 30 in good health.

This clonotype was seen a handful of times. The rearrangement joins TRBV7-9 to TRBJ2-3; D might be TRBD1 (5 bases). The CDR3 consists of 15 residues. Trimming shortened V by 5 bases and J by 4 bases, and 16 bases separated the two germline ends. From germline, CDR1 is SEHNR and CDR2 FQNEAQ (reference sequence). CDR3 sequence: CASSPETETSDTQYF. In DNA form, the CDR3 reads TGTGCCAGCAGCCCTGAGACAGAGACATCAGATACGCAGTATTTT.

This clonotype was counted ten times or more. The V gene is TRBV6-1, the J gene TRBJ2-2, with 9 bases identical to TRBD2. CDR1 is MNHNS and CDR2 is SASEGT in the germline V gene. There are 13 residues in the CDR3. The V gene end was trimmed by 5 bases and the J gene end by 7 bases; junction bases not matched to a gene: 2. The CDR3 bases are TGTGCCAGCAGTCCAGCGGGAGGCGGGGAGCTGTTTTTT. It encodes CASSPAGGGELFF.

This clonotype has more than one count but fewer than ten. V is TRBV7-3 and J is TRBJ2-2, with a possible D match to TRBD2 (5 bases). This CDR3 is 15 amino acids long. V lost 5 bases and J 2 bases, leaving 12 bases between the germline ends. The germline CDR1 and CDR2 sequences are SGHTA and FQGTGA. DNA for the CDR3: TGTGCCAGCAGCATCGGGATCGGTAACACCGGGGAGCTGTTTTTT. Its protein product is CASSIGIGNTGELFF.

The rearrangement joins TRBV20-1 to TRBJ2-1, with unresolved D. Trimming left V 1 base short and J 13 bases short, with 11 bases between. CDR3 length: 11 residues. The germline V gene encodes CDR1 DFQATT and CDR2 SNEGSKA (reference sequence). CDR3 region: CSARVVGPQFF. The CDR3 coding sequence is TGCAGTGCTAGAGTTGTTGGCCCACAGTTCTTC.

V is TRBV29-1 and J is TRBJ2-1; TRBD1 aligns across 9 bases. Unmatched junction bases numbered 3, after V lost 7 bases and J lost 5 bases. Germline V gene lookup returns CDR1 SQVTM and CDR2 ANQGSEA. The CDR3 runs 12 residues. The CDR3 coding sequence is TGCAGCGCCGACAGGGGGAACAATGAGCAGTTCTTC. Its protein product is CSADRGNNEQFF.

The genes are TRBV7-9 and TRBJ1-1; D is ambiguous. CDR1 is SEHNR, CDR2 FQNEAQ, per germline (reference sequence). The CDR3 has 16 amino acids. The V end was cut by 6 bases, the J end by 4 bases, with 21 bases between. CDR3 DNA: TGTGCCAGCAGTGTCCCGCCGGGCTCGGGGAGCACTGAAGCTTTCTTT. Translation gives CASSVPPGSGSTEAFF.

This clonotype was found many times. This chain links TRBV7-9 with TRBJ2-5; maybe TRBD2 (5 bases). This CDR3 is built from 14 residues. V gave up 2 bases and J gave up 2 bases, with 9 bases separating them. Germline V gene data show CDR1 as SEHNR and CDR2 as FQNEAQ (reference sequence). CDR3 DNA: TGTGCCAGCAGCTTATCGGAGCGGCAAGAGACCCAGTACTTC. Translating it yields CASSLSERQETQYF.

This clonotype was detected only a few times. J is TRBJ2-5 and V is TRBV5-1; D is perhaps TRBD1 (6 bases). The V gene lost 0 bases and the J gene lost 3 bases, with 15 bases spanning the gap. The CDR3 spans 16 residues. The germline V gene encodes CDR1 SGHRS and CDR2 YFSETQ. CDR3: CASSLGRGSMEETQYF. DNA of the CDR3: TGCGCCAGCAGCTTGGGCAGGGGAAGTATGGAAGAGACCCAGTACTTC.

This clonotype was counted at least ten times. The chain combines TRBV25-1 with TRBJ2-7, with 9 bases that match TRBD2. The CDR3 totals 14 residues. CDR1 and CDR2 (germline): MGHDK, SYGVNS. V gave up 4 bases and J gave up 0 bases; unmatched junction bases: 1. The CDR3 nucleotides read TGTGCCAGCAGTGGTAGCGGGAGCTCCTACGAGCAGTACTTC. This gives the protein CASSGSGSSYEQYF.

This clonotype was counted at least ten times. The rearrangement joins TRBV29-1 to TRBJ1-1; D remains ambiguous. Germline V gene sequence: CDR1 SQVTM, CDR2 ANQGSEA. The CDR3 runs 11 residues. Trimming shortened V by 6 bases and J by 3 bases, and 8 bases separated the two germline ends. CDR3 nucleotide sequence: TGCAGCGTCCGGCCGTACACTGAAGCTTTCTTT. This gives the protein CSVRPYTEAFF.

The V gene is TRBV24-1, the J gene TRBJ2-2; D is undetermined. V was pared by 9 bases and J by 8 bases, with 3 bases between. Looked up from germline, CDR1 is KGHDR and CDR2 is SFDVKD. The CDR3 length is 9 residues. CDR3 sequence: CATRGELFF. As DNA, the CDR3 is TGTGCCACCCGTGGGGAGCTGTTTTTT.

This clonotype was detected a few times. This chain connects TRBV3-1 to TRBJ1-2; 9 nucleotides line up with TRBD1. The CDR3 spans 12 residues. Germline assignment: CDR1 LGHDT and CDR2 YNNKEL (reference sequence). The junction had 3 bases not matched to a gene; V was cut back by 3 bases and J by 10 bases. This chain's CDR3 is CASSQRTGDYTF. The CDR3 nucleotides read TGTGCCAGCAGCCAGAGGACAGGGGACTACACCTTC.

This clonotype was counted at least ten times. The chain carries TRBV4-1 and TRBJ2-1; 13 bases are shared with TRBD2. The CDR3 is 15 amino acids. Trimming removed 4 bases from V and 6 bases from J; junction bases left unmatched: 3. Germline V CDR1 and CDR2: MGHRA, YSYEKL. The CDR3 sequence is CASSRGLAGVNEQFF. CDR3 sequence (DNA): TGCGCCAGCAGCCGTGGACTAGCGGGAGTCAATGAGCAGTTCTTC.

The V call is TRBV28, the J call TRBJ2-7; 7 nucleotides align to TRBD1. The CDR3 spans 14 residues. Per the germline V gene, CDR1 is MDHEN and CDR2 is SYDVKM. Trimming took 6 bases from V and 2 from J; bases not matched to a gene: 7. Here the CDR3 DNA reads TGTGCCAGCAGACCCGACAGGGTTACCTACGAGCAGTACTTC. It codes for CASRPDRVTYEQYF.

This chain links TRBV6-1 with TRBJ1-2; possibly TRBD1 for D (6 bases). V was trimmed by 11 bases and J by 4 bases, leaving 17 bases between them. The CDR3 extends over 13 amino acids. Germline V CDR1 and CDR2: MNHNS, SASEGT. The CDR3 sequence: CAGRGADGYGYTF. In nucleotides, the CDR3 is TGTGCCGGGAGGGGGGCGGACGGCTATGGCTACACCTTC.

This clonotype came up a few times. This rearrangement joins TRBV6-1 to TRBJ2-1; TRBD1 is a possible D gene (6 bases). This CDR3 comprises 13 residues. The germline gives CDR1 MNHNS, CDR2 SASEGT. Trimming took off 7 bases at V and 6 bases at J, with 13 bases between the two ends. CDR3 sequence (DNA): TGTGCCAGCAACAACAGGGAGCGCAATGAGCAGTTCTTC. Translation gives CASNNRERNEQFF.

The V and J genes are TRBV7-8 and TRBJ2-7, with 10 bases lining up with TRBD2. The length of the CDR3 is 19 residues. V was pared by 6 bases and J by 1 base, with 18 bases of the junction left unmatched. CDR1 SGHVS and CDR2 FQNEAQ come from the germline V gene. DNA for the CDR3: TGTGCCAGCAGTCTTAGGGTCCAAGCGGGACTAGCGAGTTCCTACGAGCAGTACTTC. It specifies CASSLRVQAGLASSYEQYF.

The chain is built from TRBV20-1 and TRBJ1-1; D ambiguous. Germline CDR1 DFQATT, CDR2 SNEGSKA (reference sequence). The CDR3 has 13 residues. V gave up 0 bases and J gave up 7 bases, with 12 bases separating them. In nucleotides, the CDR3 is TGCAGTGCTAGAGAGTCTACCAGTCGTGAAGCTTTCTTT. It codes for CSARESTSREAFF.

The chain recombines TRBV25-1 with TRBJ2-5, with 9 bases fitting TRBD1. Per the germline V gene, CDR1 is MGHDK and CDR2 is SYGVNS. The CDR3 totals 14 residues. Losses at the gene ends were 8 bases for V and 5 bases for J; bases not matched to a gene: 9. The CDR3 sequence is CASSRDRVGETQYF. The DNA for the CDR3 is TGTGCCAGCTCCCGGGACAGGGTGGGCGAGACCCAGTACTTC.

The V call is TRBV24-1, the J call TRBJ1-2; D perhaps matches TRBD1 (5 bases). CDR3 length: 11 amino acids. Germline CDR1 is KGHDR and CDR2 is SFDVKD. Trimming pared 10 bases from V and 8 bases from J, leaving 13 bases between. The CDR3 region is CATGEGQGYTF. As DNA, the CDR3 is TGTGCCACGGGGGAGGGGCAAGGCTACACCTTC.

The rearrangement links TRBV11-2 to TRBJ1-1; 7 nucleotides match TRBD1. The CDR3 totals 17 residues. Germline V lookup: CDR1 SGHAT, CDR2 FQNNGV. V gave up 7 bases and J gave up 1 base; unmatched junction bases: 15. CDR3 DNA sequence: TGTGCCAGCAAGAACAAGGGGGCAGGGGGACGGAACACTGAAGCTTTCTTT. It codes for CASKNKGAGGRNTEAFF.

CDR3 residues: CASSFSWDGLNTEAFF. The DNA of the CDR3 is TGCGCCAGCAGCTTCTCATGGGACGGGCTGAACACTGAAGCTTTCTTT. The chain carries TRBV5-1 and TRBJ1-1; TRBD1 might be the D (5 bases). This CDR3 is 16 amino acids long. From germline, CDR1 is SGHRS and CDR2 YFSETQ. Trimming took off 2 bases at V and 0 bases at J, with 14 bases between the two ends.

This rearrangement joins TRBV28 to TRBJ2-4; 9 bases align to TRBD1. Germline CDR1 MDHEN, CDR2 SYDVKM. The CDR3 loop spans 17 amino acids. Germline trimming cut 2 bases from V and 0 bases from J; bases unmatched to any gene: 5. CDR3 amino acids: CASSLRDRVLAKNIQYF. Here the CDR3 DNA reads TGTGCCAGCAGTTTAAGGGACAGGGTTCTAGCCAAAAACATTCAGTACTTC.

This clonotype was seen many times. V gene TRBV12-3 or TRBV12-4 combines with J gene TRBJ2-3, with D unclear. The CDR3 covers 13 residues. V was clipped by 2 bases and J by 5 bases, with 8 bases between them. CDR3 DNA sequence: TGTGCCAGCAGTTTAAGTGCGCTAGATACGCAGTATTTT. Translated: CASSLSALDTQYF.

This clonotype was detected only a few times. The chain combines TRBV27 with TRBJ1-5; no definite D call. There are 17 residues in the CDR3. Trimming took 2 bases from V and 2 from J, leaving 16 bases between them. Germline loops: CDR1 MNHEY, CDR2 SMNVEV (reference sequence). As DNA, the CDR3 is TGTGCCAGCAGTTTAAGGCGCGGCAGTTTGGGCAATCAGCCCCAGCATTTT. Translation gives CASSLRRGSLGNQPQHF.

This clonotype was counted between two and nine times. CDR3 sequence (DNA): TGTGCCGGGCTTCTAAGGGGGCCCTACCAGAACACTGAAGCTTTCTTT. Amino acid sequence: CAGLLRGPYQNTEAFF. The chain has TRBV2 and TRBJ1-1; 7 nucleotides match TRBD1. V dropped 11 bases and J dropped 1; count of bases not matched to a gene: 16. CDR1 is SNHLY, CDR2 FYNNEI, per germline. This CDR3 comprises 16 residues.

This clonotype has just a few counts. CDR3 region: CASSPDPQYYNEQFF. In DNA form, the CDR3 reads TGTGCCAGCTCACCCGACCCACAGTACTACAATGAGCAGTTCTTC. This chain uses TRBV18 with TRBJ2-1; D ambiguous. This CDR3 spans 15 amino acids. The ends were cut back, 3 bases at V and 3 bases at J, with 12 bases in the middle. From germline, CDR1 is KGHSH and CDR2 LQKENI.

This clonotype appeared a few times. This sequence joins TRBV18 and TRBJ2-2; D unresolved. CDR3 size: 15 residues. Trimming cost V 0 bases and J 0 bases, with 5 bases left between them. Germline assignment: CDR1 KGHSH and CDR2 LQKENI. For the CDR3, the DNA is TGTGCCAGCTCACCACCCCACGCGAACACCGGGGAGCTGTTTTTT. Its protein is CASSPPHANTGELFF.